This TCR beta chain is from a study of T cell changes during pregnancy in multiple sclerosis. The assay was immunoSEQ multiplex PCR, and TCRdb's table has in-frame clones only and misses some. The sample has some 80,000 clones; about 91% are singletons. Germline CDR1 reads GTSNPN; CDR2 reads SVGIG (reference sequence). Trimming took off 5 bases at V and 2 bases at J, with 7 bases between the two ends. The CDR3 length is 12 residues. The source was peripheral blood, collected before pregnancy. The chain links TRBV30 to TRBJ1-3, with TRBD1 as a possible D gene (5 bases). The TCR comes from a female donor with multiple sclerosis, enrolled in a pregnancy study. The CDR3 protein is CAWGGTGNTIYF. The CDR3 DNA reads TGTGCCTGGGGGGGGACTGGAAACACCATATATTTT.